Ten or more counts support the clone carrying this T cell receptor (beta chain). Stated time point: patch test 1, 2 weeks after DPC sensitization. The treatment here: therapeutic diphenylcyclopropenone sensitization with weekly scalp DPC. Sequencing started from total RNA isolated from unfractionated whole blood. TCRdb reanalysed the RACE reads using MiXCR and keeps one entry per CDR3 protein. The table records fewer than 50,000 distinct CDR3 sequences, about 4.2% of them present only once. The record originates from a study of human T cells and chemical hapten exposure. This CDR3 contains 17 residues. Germline lookup yields CDR1 LNHDA and CDR2 SQIVND (reference sequence). V was shortened by 3 bases and J by 0 bases, with 14 bases between the two germline ends.

The chain links TRBV19 to TRBJ1-4; TRBD1 is a possible D gene (5 bases). The sequence came from a man aged 50 or older with alopecia areata. Some clones in this sample may be carry-over from other donors' samples. The material sequenced was whole blood, taken in connection with sensitization to the hapten diphenylcyclopropenone (DPC). The CDR3 coding sequence is TGTGCCAGTAGTATCCAGGGCCCGCATGCAACTAATGAAAAACTGTTTTTT. This sequence encodes CASSIQGPHATNEKLFF.